This T cell receptor (beta chain) was identified during a study of cytomegalovirus exposure and HLA in healthy donors. Regarding the study as a whole: Reports indicate that TCR beta sequences accurately predicted the HLA-A and HLA-B alleles of most subjects. With DRB1 most and HLA-C fewest, TCR association rates differed between HLA loci in a later analysis.

The V gene's germline CDR1 is SGDLS and CDR2 YYNGEE. V lost 4 bases to trimming and J lost 4 bases; unmatched junction nucleotides: 7. This CDR3 region has 15 residues. Primers for the PCR totalled 60 Vbeta and 13 Jbeta. Sequenced by immunoSEQ multiplex PCR; TCRdb stores in-frame clones only, minus some. The table records around 100,000 clones, roughly 79% of them present only once. A remark on this clone: Its target is not known.

The chain has TRBV9 and TRBJ2-2; 7 bases agree with TRBD1. The sequence was obtained from a woman aged 35 to 49 in good health and CMV-seronegative. The sequencing input was PBMCs. This chain's CDR3 is CASSPRTGRTGELFF. CDR3 DNA sequence: TGTGCCAGCAGCCCCCGGACAGGACGCACCGGGGAGCTGTTTTTT.